These T cell receptor beta chains were read from a single sample in a study of blood T cell repertoires in COVID-19. Assay used: immunoSEQ multiplex PCR; TCRdb lists only in-frame clones, some missing. The sample lists over 8,000 clones; 70% to 90% were seen once. The specimen sequenced was peripheral blood. The source is a human donor with active COVID-19. The donor label of this sample is uncertain. CDR3s include the opening cysteine and the closing phenylalanine or tryptophan. Fields, in order: J gene, V gene, D gene, clone size, CDR3 DNA, CDR3 protein. D genes are given only for firm matches. For some rows the clone size is stated as once, few or many, or as a class when expanded; others skip it.

TRBJ1-5 TRBV29-1 NA NA TGCAGCGTTGTAATTTCAGGGGACGCTCAGCCCCAGCATTTT CSVVISGDAQPQHF
TRBJ2-3 TRBV10-3 NA few TGTGCCATCAGTGAAGGTCCGGAGTCAGATACGCAGTATTTT CAISEGPESDTQYF
TRBJ1-6 TRBV2 TRBD1 NA TGTGCCAGCAGTGACCGACAGGGGGCATATAATTCACCCCTCCACTTT CASSDRQGAYNSPLHF
TRBJ2-7 TRBV12-3/TRBV12-4 NA NA TGTGCCAGCAGTTTCCACTCCTACGAGCAGTACTTC CASSFHSYEQYF
TRBJ2-5 TRBV7-9 TRBD2 NA TGTGCCAGCAGCTTAGGGGCTAGCGGGATGTGGGAGACCCAGTACTTC CASSLGASGMWETQYF
TRBJ2-3 TRBV24-1 TRBD2 NA TGTGCCACCAGTTCCGCTAGCGGGCAACGGGATACGCAGTATTTT CATSSASGQRDTQYF
TRBJ2-5 TRBV6-5 NA NA TGTGCCAGCAAAAGACAGTACGTTGAGACCCAGTACTTC CASKRQYVETQYF
TRBJ2-5 TRBV7-8 NA NA TGTGCCAGCAGCCCCCCCCGCGGGACCCAGTACTTC CASSPPRGTQYF
TRBJ2-5 TRBV7-3 NA NA TGTGCCAGCAGCTTATGGGGCAGGGAAGAGACCCAGTACTTC CASSLWGREETQYF
TRBJ2-1 TRBV19 NA NA TGTGCCAGAGAGCGTGCCAATGAGCAGTTCTTC CARERANEQFF
TRBJ1-3 TRBV6-1 NA NA TGTGCCAGCAGTGAAGCACCCCCAGGGCGGCCTGGAAACACCATATATTTT CASSEAPPGRPGNTIYF
TRBJ1-2 TRBV5-8 TRBD1 NA TGTGCCAGCAGCACTGTCCCCAGGGGGCACGGCTACACCTTC CASSTVPRGHGYTF
TRBJ1-3 TRBV18 NA NA TGTGCCAGCTCACCGGGCAACAGGGAGAGCTCTGGAAACACCATATATTTT CASSPGNRESSGNTIYF
TRBJ1-1 TRBV3-1/TRBV3-2 NA NA TGTGCCAGCAGCCAACGGGGGGGCAACACTGAAGCTTTCTTT CASSQRGGNTEAFF
TRBJ1-6 TRBV2 TRBD1 few TGTGCCAGCCTCGACAGGGAAAATTCACCCCTCCACTTT CASLDRENSPLHF
TRBJ2-7 TRBV18 TRBD1 NA TGTGCCAGCTCAGGGGGACAGACCTACGAGCAGTACTTC CASSGGQTYEQYF
TRBJ2-5 TRBV5-6 NA NA TGTGCCAGCAGCTTATCGAGGGAGACCCAGTACTTC CASSLSRETQYF
TRBJ1-6 TRBV18 NA NA TGTGCCAGCTCACCACCTCTGGGCCTAGGGGATTCACCCCTCCACTTT CASSPPLGLGDSPLHF
TRBJ2-5 TRBV6-5 NA NA TGTGCCAGCAGCGGAGCGGTACCCCAAGAGACCCAGTACTTC CASSGAVPQETQYF
TRBJ1-5 TRBV6-1 NA NA TGTGCCAGCAGTGAGGGGGACTTCTTTTATAGCAATCAGCCCCAGCATTTT CASSEGDFFYSNQPQHF
TRBJ1-5 TRBV19 TRBD1 once TGTGCCAGTAGTATTTCGGGACAGAGGGGCAATCAGCCCCAGCATTTT CASSISGQRGNQPQHF
TRBJ2-7 TRBV3-1/TRBV3-2 TRBD1 NA TGTGCCAGCAGCCAATACGGACAGGCGGACTTC CASSQYGQADF
TRBJ1-1 TRBV10-1 TRBD1 NA TGCGCCAGCAAGGGGGACCTTGGGACAGCCACTGAAGCTTTCTTT CASKGDLGTATEAFF
TRBJ1-5 TRBV12-5 NA few TGTGCTAGTGGTTCGAACAGGGCGCAGCCCCAGCATTTT CASGSNRAQPQHF
TRBJ2-7 TRBV19 NA NA TGTGCCAGTAGGTTATCCGCGGAATACGAGCAGTACTTC CASRLSAEYEQYF
TRBJ1-4 TRBV4-1 NA once TGCGCCAGCAGCCAACTAGGGGGAAAACTGTTTTTT CASSQLGGKLFF
TRBJ1-2 TRBV6-5 NA NA TGTGCCAGCACCTCGTGGGGGGACCACTATGGCTACACCTTC CASTSWGDHYGYTF
TRBJ2-2 TRBV7-7 NA medium-sized TGTGCTAGCAGCTCAGGTTACACCGGGGAGCTGTTTTTT CASSSGYTGELFF
TRBJ1-4 TRBV27 NA NA TGTGCCAGCAGTCGCCGGACACTAACAACTAATGAAAAACTGTTTTTT CASSRRTLTTNEKLFF
TRBJ1-1 TRBV7-3 TRBD1 NA TGTGCCAGCAGCCGACAGGGGGGGACTGAAGCTTTCTTT CASSRQGGTEAFF
TRBJ1-5 TRBV15 TRBD1 NA TGTGCCACCAGCAGAGATGGTGGGACAGGGTATCAGCCCCAGCATTTT CATSRDGGTGYQPQHF
TRBJ2-2 TRBV5-1 NA NA TGCGCCAGCAGCGATACCGGGTCCGTCGGGGAGCTGTTTTTT CASSDTGSVGELFF
TRBJ2-3 TRBV6-4 NA NA TGTGCCAGCAGGGAGAACAACGGCGGCACAGATACGCAGTATTTT CASRENNGGTDTQYF